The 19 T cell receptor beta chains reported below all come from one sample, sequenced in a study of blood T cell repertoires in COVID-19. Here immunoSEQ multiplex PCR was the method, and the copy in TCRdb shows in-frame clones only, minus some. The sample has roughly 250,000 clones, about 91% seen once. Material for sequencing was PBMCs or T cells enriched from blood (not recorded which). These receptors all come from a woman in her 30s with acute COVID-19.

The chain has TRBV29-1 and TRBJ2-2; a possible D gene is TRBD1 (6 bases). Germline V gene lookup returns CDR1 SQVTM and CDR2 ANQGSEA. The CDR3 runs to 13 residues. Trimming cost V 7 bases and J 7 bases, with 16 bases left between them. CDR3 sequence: CSARRGRGGELFF. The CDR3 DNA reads TGCAGCGCCCGAAGGGGGAGAGGCGGGGAGCTGTTTTTT.

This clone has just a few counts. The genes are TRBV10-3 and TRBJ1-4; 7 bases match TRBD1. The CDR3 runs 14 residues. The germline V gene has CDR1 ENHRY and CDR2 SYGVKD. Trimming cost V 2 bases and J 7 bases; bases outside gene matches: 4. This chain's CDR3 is CAISETGVGEKLFF. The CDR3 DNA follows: TGTGCCATCAGTGAGACAGGGGTGGGTGAAAAACTGTTTTTT.

The CDR3 region is CASSLDSRAAGDSYNEQFF. The CDR3 DNA reads as TGTGCCAGCAGCTTAGATAGCCGCGCAGCGGGTGACTCCTACAATGAGCAGTTCTTC. This chain links TRBV11-3 with TRBJ2-1; D might be TRBD2 (6 bases). This CDR3 comprises 19 residues. Germline V CDR1 and CDR2: SGHNT, YENEEA. Trimming removed 0 bases from V and 0 bases from J, with 18 bases in between.

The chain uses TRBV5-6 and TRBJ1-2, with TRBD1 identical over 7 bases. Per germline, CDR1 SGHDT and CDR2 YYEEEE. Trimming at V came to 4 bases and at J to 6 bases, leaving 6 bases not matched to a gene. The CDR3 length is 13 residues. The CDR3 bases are TGTGCCAGCAGCCAGAGACAGGGAGATGGCTACACCTTC. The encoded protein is CASSQRQGDGYTF.

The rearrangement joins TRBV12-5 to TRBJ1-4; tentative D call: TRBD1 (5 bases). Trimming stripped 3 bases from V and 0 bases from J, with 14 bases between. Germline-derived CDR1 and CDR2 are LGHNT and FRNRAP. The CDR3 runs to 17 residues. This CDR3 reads CASGFGHETATNEKLFF. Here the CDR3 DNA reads TGTGCTAGTGGTTTTGGACACGAGACTGCAACTAATGAAAAACTGTTTTTT.

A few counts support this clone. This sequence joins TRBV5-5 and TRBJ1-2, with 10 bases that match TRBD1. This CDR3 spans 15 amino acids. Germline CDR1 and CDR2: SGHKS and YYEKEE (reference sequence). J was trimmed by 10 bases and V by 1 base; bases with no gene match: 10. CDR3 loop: CASSLSGTGAADYTF. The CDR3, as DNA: TGTGCCAGCAGCTTGAGCGGGACAGGGGCAGCAGACTACACCTTC.

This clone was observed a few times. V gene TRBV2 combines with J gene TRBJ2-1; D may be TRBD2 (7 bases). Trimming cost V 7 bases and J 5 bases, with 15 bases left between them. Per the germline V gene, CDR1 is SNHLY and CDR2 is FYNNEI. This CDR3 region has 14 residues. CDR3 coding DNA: TGTGCCAGCACCGAAGGGGGGGGAGACAATGAGCAGTTCTTC. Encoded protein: CASTEGGGDNEQFF.

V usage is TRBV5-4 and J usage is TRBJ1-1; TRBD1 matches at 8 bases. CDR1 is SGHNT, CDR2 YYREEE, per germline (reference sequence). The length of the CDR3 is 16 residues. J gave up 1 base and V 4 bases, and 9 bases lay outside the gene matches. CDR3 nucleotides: TGTGCCAGCAGCGCGGGACAGGCCCTTAAGAACACTGAAGCTTTCTTT. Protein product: CASSAGQALKNTEAFF.

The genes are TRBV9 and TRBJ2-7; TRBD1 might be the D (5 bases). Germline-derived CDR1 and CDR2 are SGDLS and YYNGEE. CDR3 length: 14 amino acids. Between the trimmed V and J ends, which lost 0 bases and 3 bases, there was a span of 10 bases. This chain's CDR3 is CASSVAQGGYEQYF. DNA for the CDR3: TGTGCCAGCAGCGTAGCTCAGGGTGGCTACGAGCAGTACTTC.

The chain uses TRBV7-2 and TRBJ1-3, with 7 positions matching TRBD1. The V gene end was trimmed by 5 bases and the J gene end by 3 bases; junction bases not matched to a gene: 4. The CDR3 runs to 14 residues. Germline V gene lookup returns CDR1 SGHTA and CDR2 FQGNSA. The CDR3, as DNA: TGTGCCAGCAGCGGGCCAGGGGGTGGAAACACCATATATTTT. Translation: CASSGPGGGNTIYF.

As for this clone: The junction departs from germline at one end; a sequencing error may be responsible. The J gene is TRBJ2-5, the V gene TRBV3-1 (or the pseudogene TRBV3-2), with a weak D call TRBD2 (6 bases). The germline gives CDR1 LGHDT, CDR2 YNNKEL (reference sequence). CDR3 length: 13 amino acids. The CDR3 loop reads CASSQSIGGLGDF. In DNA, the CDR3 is TGTGCCAGCAGCCAAAGTATCGGGGGACTCGGGGACTTC.

The CDR3 protein is CASADSYNEQFF. DNA for the CDR3: TGTGCCAGCGCAGACAGTTACAATGAGCAGTTCTTC. The rearrangement joins TRBV2 to TRBJ2-1, with D possibly TRBD1 on 5 matching bases. The V end was cut by 8 bases, the J end by 4 bases, with 9 bases between. Germline V gene lookup returns CDR1 SNHLY and CDR2 FYNNEI. The CDR3 is 12 residues long.

The CDR3 loop reads CASAKSSGNTIYF. CDR3 nucleotide sequence: TGTGCCAGCGCTAAGAGCTCTGGAAACACCATATATTTT. The rearrangement uses TRBV3-1 (or the pseudogene TRBV3-2) and TRBJ1-3; no definite D call. CDR1 is LGHDT, CDR2 YNNKEL, per germline (reference sequence). Trimming took 8 bases from V and 0 from J, leaving 8 bases between them. The CDR3 covers 13 residues.

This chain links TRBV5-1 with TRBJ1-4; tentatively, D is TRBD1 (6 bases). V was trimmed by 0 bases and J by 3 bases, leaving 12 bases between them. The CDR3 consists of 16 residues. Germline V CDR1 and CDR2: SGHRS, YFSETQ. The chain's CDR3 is CASSLGTQGPNEKLFF. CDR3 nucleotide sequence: TGCGCCAGCAGCTTGGGGACACAGGGCCCTAATGAAAAACTGTTTTTT.

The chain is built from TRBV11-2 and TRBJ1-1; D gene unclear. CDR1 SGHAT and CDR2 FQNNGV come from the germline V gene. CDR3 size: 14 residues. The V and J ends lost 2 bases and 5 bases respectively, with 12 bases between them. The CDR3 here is CASSLLRESTEAFF. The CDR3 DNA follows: TGTGCCAGCAGCTTATTGCGGGAATCGACTGAAGCTTTCTTT.

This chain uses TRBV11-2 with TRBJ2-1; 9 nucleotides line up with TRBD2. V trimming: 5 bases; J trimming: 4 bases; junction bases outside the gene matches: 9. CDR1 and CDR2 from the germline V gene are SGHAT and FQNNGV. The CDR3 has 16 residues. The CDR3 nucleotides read TGTGCCAGCAGCCCCGTGAGCGGGGGGCAATACAATGAGCAGTTCTTC. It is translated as CASSPVSGGQYNEQFF.

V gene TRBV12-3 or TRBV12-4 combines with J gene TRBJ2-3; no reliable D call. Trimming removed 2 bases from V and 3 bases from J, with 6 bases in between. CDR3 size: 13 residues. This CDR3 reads CASSLIPTDTQYF. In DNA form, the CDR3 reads TGTGCCAGCAGTTTAATCCCAACAGATACGCAGTATTTT.

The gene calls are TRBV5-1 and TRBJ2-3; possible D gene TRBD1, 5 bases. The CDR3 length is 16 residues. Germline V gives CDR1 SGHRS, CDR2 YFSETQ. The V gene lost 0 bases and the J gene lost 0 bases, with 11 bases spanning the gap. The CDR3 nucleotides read TGCGCCAGCAGCTTGGGACAGATTTCTAGCACAGATACGCAGTATTTT. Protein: CASSLGQISSTDTQYF.

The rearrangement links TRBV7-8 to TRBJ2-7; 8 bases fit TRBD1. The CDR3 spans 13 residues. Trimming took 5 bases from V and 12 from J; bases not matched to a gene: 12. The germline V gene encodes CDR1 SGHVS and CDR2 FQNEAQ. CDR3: CASSRETGVSWYF. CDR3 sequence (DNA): TGTGCCAGCAGCAGAGAGACAGGGGTTAGCTGGTACTTC.